This T cell receptor beta chain was obtained from a study of OX40 agonist ivuxolimab in advanced cancers. Blood specimens came from baseline, cycle 4 day 1, and cycle 7 day 1. Germline V gene data show CDR1 as SGHAT and CDR2 as FQNNGV. Trimming took 5 bases from V and 1 from J, leaving 8 bases between them. The CDR3 runs to 14 residues. Study results and limitations: In the 0.1 to 3.0 mg/kg range, CD4+ and CD8+ blood T cells had expanded clonally by week 6. The average count of expanded clones was higher among CD8+ T cells than among CD4+.

Concerning this clone itself: Antigen: not known.

Measured with immunoSEQ multiplex PCR; TCRdb has only the in-frame clones, and not every one. The sample gives 55,000 to 75,000 clones, about 85% of which show up once; roughly 2.1% is in the top ten. This chain connects TRBV11-2 to TRBJ2-2; unclear D gene. The receptor comes from an adult with an advanced solid tumor such as melanoma, head and neck, liver or kidney cancer. This specimen was CD4+ or CD8+ T cells sorted from blood, taken in a trial of the OX40 agonist ivuxolimab. The CDR3 sequence: CASSRQRNTGELFF. The CDR3, as DNA: TGTGCCAGCAGCCGGCAGAGGAACACCGGGGAGCTGTTTTTT.